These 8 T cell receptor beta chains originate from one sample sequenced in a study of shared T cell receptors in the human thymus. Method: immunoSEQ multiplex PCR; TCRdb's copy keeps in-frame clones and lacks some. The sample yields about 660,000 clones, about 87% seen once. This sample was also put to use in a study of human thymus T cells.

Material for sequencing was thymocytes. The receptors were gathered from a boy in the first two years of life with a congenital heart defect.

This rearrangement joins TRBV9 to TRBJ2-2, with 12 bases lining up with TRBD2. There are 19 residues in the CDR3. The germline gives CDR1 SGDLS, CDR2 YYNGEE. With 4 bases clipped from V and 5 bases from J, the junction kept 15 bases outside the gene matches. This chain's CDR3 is CASSPKKVTSGSGTGELFF. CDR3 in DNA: TGTGCCAGCAGCCCCAAAAAAGTGACTAGCGGGAGTGGGACCGGGGAGCTGTTTTTT. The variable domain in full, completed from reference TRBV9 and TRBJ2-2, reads DSGVTQTPKHLITATGQRVTLRCSPRSGDLSVYWYQQSLDQGLQFLIQYYNGEERAKGNILERFSAQQFPDLHSELNLSSLELGDSALYFCASSPKKVTSGSGTGELFFGEGSRLTVL.

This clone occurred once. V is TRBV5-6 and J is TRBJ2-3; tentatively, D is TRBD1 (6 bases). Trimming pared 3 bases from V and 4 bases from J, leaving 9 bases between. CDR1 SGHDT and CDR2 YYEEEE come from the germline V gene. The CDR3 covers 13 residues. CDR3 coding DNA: TGTGCCAGCAGCTCCCCAGGGGCAGATACGCAGTATTTT. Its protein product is CASSSPGADTQYF.

The CDR3 is CASRRQGDRPSEQYF. The DNA for the CDR3 is TGTGCCAGCAGGAGACAGGGTGATCGGCCCAGCGAGCAGTACTTC. The gene calls are TRBV6-1 and TRBJ2-7; 7 bases fit TRBD1. Losses at the gene ends were 6 bases for V and 6 bases for J; bases not matched to a gene: 14. CDR1 and CDR2 from the germline V gene are MNHNS and SASEGT. The CDR3 length is 15 residues.

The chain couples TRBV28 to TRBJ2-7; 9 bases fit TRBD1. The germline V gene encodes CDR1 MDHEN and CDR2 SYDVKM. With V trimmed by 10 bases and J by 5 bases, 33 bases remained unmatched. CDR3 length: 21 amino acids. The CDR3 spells CATSRAPYTDTLGQGGNEQYF. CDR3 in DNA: TGTGCCACTTCCCGGGCTCCATACACCGACACGCTGGGACAGGGAGGGAACGAGCAGTACTTC.

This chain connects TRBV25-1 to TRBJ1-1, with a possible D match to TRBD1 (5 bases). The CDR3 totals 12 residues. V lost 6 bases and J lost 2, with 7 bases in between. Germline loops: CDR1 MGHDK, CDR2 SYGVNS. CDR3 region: CASRGQNTEAFF. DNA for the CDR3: TGTGCCAGCAGAGGACAAAACACTGAAGCTTTCTTT. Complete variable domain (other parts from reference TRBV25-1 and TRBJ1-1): EADIYQTPRYLVIGTGKKITLECSQTMGHDKMYWYQQDPGMELHLIHYSYGVNSTEKGDLSSESTVSRIRTEHFPLTLESARPSHTSQYLCASRGQNTEAFFGQGTRLTVV.

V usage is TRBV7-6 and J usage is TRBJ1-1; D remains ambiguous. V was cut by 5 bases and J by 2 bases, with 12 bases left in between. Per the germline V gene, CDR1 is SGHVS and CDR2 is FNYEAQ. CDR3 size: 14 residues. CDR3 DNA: TGTGCCAGCAGCGAAACACCCCGAAACACTGAAGCTTTCTTT. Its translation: CASSETPRNTEAFF.

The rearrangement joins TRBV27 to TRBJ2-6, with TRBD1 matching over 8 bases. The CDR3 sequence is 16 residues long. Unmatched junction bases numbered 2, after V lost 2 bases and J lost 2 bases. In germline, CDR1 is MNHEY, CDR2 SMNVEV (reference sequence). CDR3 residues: CASSLGTGPGANVLTF. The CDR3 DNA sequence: TGTGCCAGCAGTTTAGGGACAGGCCCTGGGGCCAACGTCCTGACTTTC.

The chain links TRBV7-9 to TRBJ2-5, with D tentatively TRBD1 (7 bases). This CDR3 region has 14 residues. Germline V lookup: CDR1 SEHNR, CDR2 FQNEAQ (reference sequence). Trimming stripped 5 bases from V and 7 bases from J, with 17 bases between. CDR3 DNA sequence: TGTGCCAGCAGCAAGAAGAGGGGGCGGGGGACCCAGTACTTC. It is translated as CASSKKRGRGTQYF.